This TCR beta chain was profiled in a study of shared clonotypes between healthy human individuals. Produced via immunoSEQ multiplex PCR; TCRdb's table is partial and in-frame only. Here the sample spans approximately 400,000 clones, 96% being singletons. The CDR3 length is 14 residues. J was trimmed by 4 bases and V by 2 bases; bases with no gene match: 4. Germline assignment: CDR1 MNHEY and CDR2 SVGAGI. Remarks on this clone: Its specificity is unknown.

Regarding the study as a whole: The sole specimen, blood, was sampled, and tissue repertoires likely differ. Generation probabilities of non-shared clonotypes were lower (relative to those shared by all four donors). For naive CD4 cells, roughly 5% of clonotypes were shared across several donors.

Each sample came from a Caucasian adult donor living in Nashville, Tennessee. The receptor comes from a man younger than 45 in good health. The sequenced sample was memory CD8+ T cells sorted from blood. The subset denotes: CD45RO+ cells pooled with CCR7-negative TemRA cells. The gene calls are TRBV6-5 and TRBJ2-5; 7 bases are a match to TRBD2. The CDR3 region has the DNA TGTGCCAGCAGTTACCGGGGGGAGGGAGAGACCCAGTACTTC. It translates to CASSYRGEGETQYF.